Below, 30 T cell receptor beta chains from the same sample are listed, as sequenced in a study of shared clonotypes between healthy human individuals (dated by TCRdb to 2019 to 2021). CD8 naive samples were obtained by positive selection for CCR7 among CD45RO-negative cells, yielding a CD45RA+CCR7+ population from which TemRA cells were excluded. Libraries were prepared through the immunoSEQ multiplex PCR assay. TCRdb took over this immuneACCESS table, retaining in-frame rearrangements with V and J assigned. Such tables are incomplete; in checked studies, under half of the missing clones stem from an unresolved V gene, and the remainder is unexplained. The sample records hundreds of thousands of clones, 80% to 95% of which are singletons. Nearly 25% of the sample is taken by the ten largest. Specimen: naive CD8+ T cells sorted from blood. The cell subset or site label, read with the paper, signifies: CD45RA+CCR7+. The source is a young man in good health.

The chain recombines TRBV6-1 with TRBJ2-7; TRBD1 matches 7 bases. This CDR3 is built from 13 residues. Looked up from germline, CDR1 is MNHNS and CDR2 is SASEGT. Trimming took 6 bases from V and 5 from J; bases not matched to a gene: 7. The CDR3 DNA reads TGTGCCAGCAGGAGCCCAGGGACAGACGAGCAGTACTTC. This translates into CASRSPGTDEQYF.

The V call is TRBV28, the J call TRBJ2-1; TRBD2 matches at 12 bases. The CDR3 extends over 17 amino acids. The V gene end was trimmed by 5 bases and the J gene end by 8 bases; junction bases not matched to a gene: 13. Germline V gene lookup returns CDR1 MDHEN and CDR2 SYDVKM. The DNA of the CDR3 is TGTGCCAGCAGTGGGCTAGCGGGAGGGCCCTCTTTTGATGAGCAGTTCTTC. This codes for CASSGLAGGPSFDEQFF.

The rearrangement uses TRBV29-1 and TRBJ2-3, with 10 bases matching TRBD1. This CDR3 spans 16 amino acids. CDR1 is SQVTM, CDR2 ANQGSEA, per germline. The V segment lost 3 bases and the J segment 0 bases; nucleotides outside the gene matches: 6. CDR3 region: CSVDPRQGASTDTQYF. CDR3 nucleotide sequence: TGCAGCGTTGACCCCAGACAGGGGGCTAGCACAGATACGCAGTATTTT.

The chain combines TRBV27 with TRBJ2-2; 9 bases align to TRBD1. The length of the CDR3 is 15 residues. Trimming cost V 4 bases and J 6 bases; bases outside gene matches: 6. Germline V gene lookup returns CDR1 MNHEY and CDR2 SMNVEV (reference sequence). The CDR3 protein is CASSSGQGFSGELFF. DNA for the CDR3: TGTGCCAGCAGTTCGGGACAGGGTTTTTCCGGGGAGCTGTTTTTT.

The chain recombines TRBV2 with TRBJ2-7; 11 positions match TRBD2. This CDR3 has 16 residues. V gave up 3 bases and J gave up 2 bases; unmatched junction bases: 6. CDR1 is SNHLY and CDR2 is FYNNEI in the germline V gene. CDR3 DNA: TGTGCCAGCAGTGATCGACCGGGACTAGCGGCCTACGAGCAGTACTTC. Encoded protein: CASSDRPGLAAYEQYF.

The V and J genes are TRBV5-4 and TRBJ1-1; no firm D call. CDR1 SGHNT and CDR2 YYREEE come from the germline V gene (reference sequence). Trimming shortened V by 4 bases and J by 10 bases, and 17 bases separated the two germline ends. There are 13 residues in the CDR3. CDR3 region: CASSLGEDVGAFF. For the CDR3, the DNA is TGTGCCAGCAGCCTGGGAGAAGATGTCGGAGCTTTCTTT.

This clone has only one observation. The rearrangement links TRBV7-6 to TRBJ2-7, with no clear D. This CDR3 contains 13 residues. V was trimmed by 0 bases and J by 3 bases, leaving 6 bases between them. Germline V gene sequence: CDR1 SGHVS, CDR2 FNYEAQ. CDR3 DNA: TGTGCCAGCAGCTTAGCGTACAACTACGAGCAGTACTTC. It translates to CASSLAYNYEQYF.

The CDR3 reads CASSFSGTLRNEQFF. Written as DNA, the CDR3 is TGTGCCAGCAGTTTTTCGGGGACATTGAGGAATGAGCAGTTCTTC. This chain joins TRBV27 and TRBJ2-1; a possible D gene is TRBD1 (6 bases). Trimming took off 3 bases at V and 7 bases at J, with 16 bases between the two ends. The V gene's germline CDR1 is MNHEY and CDR2 SMNVEV (reference sequence). This CDR3 comprises 15 residues.

The V and J genes are TRBV12-5 and TRBJ2-1; a weak D match, TRBD2 (5 bases). CDR3 size: 15 residues. In germline, CDR1 is LGHNT, CDR2 FRNRAP. V shed 5 bases and J shed 0 bases, with 11 bases lying between them. This chain's CDR3 is CASGGAANSYNEQFF. The DNA for the CDR3 is TGTGCTAGTGGTGGAGCGGCAAACTCCTACAATGAGCAGTTCTTC.

The rearrangement links TRBV2 to TRBJ2-1, with 8 bases that match TRBD1. CDR1 SNHLY and CDR2 FYNNEI come from the germline V gene. Germline trimming cut 5 bases from V and 6 bases from J; bases unmatched to any gene: 9. The CDR3 extends over 15 amino acids. The CDR3 loop is CASSRSGTGANEQFF. CDR3 nucleotide sequence: TGTGCCAGCAGTAGATCCGGGACAGGAGCCAATGAGCAGTTCTTC.

The table lists this clone with a count of one. This sequence joins TRBV29-1 and TRBJ1-3, with D unclear. V shed 5 bases and J shed 2 bases, with 7 bases lying between them. Germline V gene sequence: CDR1 SQVTM, CDR2 ANQGSEA. The length of the CDR3 is 12 residues. CDR3 in DNA: TGCAGCGTTTTAGGGACTGGAAACACCATATATTTT. Its protein is CSVLGTGNTIYF.

The chain joins TRBV28 to TRBJ2-7; maybe TRBD2 (5 bases). V was shortened by 2 bases and J by 2 bases, with 16 bases between the two germline ends. CDR1 is MDHEN, CDR2 SYDVKM, per germline. The CDR3 has 16 residues. CDR3 in DNA: TGTGCCAGCAGTTTAAGGTTCCTCCGGGGAACCTACGAGCAGTACTTC. Its protein is CASSLRFLRGTYEQYF.

This chain connects TRBV11-2 to TRBJ2-1; TRBD2 is a possible D gene (6 bases). CDR1 is SGHAT and CDR2 is FQNNGV in the germline V gene. Trimming left V 5 bases short and J 5 bases short, with 19 bases between. This CDR3 has 16 amino acids. The DNA for the CDR3 is TGTGCCAGCAGCCCCCCCGGGGGACTGGGTCACAATGAGCAGTTCTTC. This gives the protein CASSPPGGLGHNEQFF.

V usage is TRBV5-6 and J usage is TRBJ2-2; no clear D. This CDR3 is built from 12 residues. Germline V gives CDR1 SGHDT, CDR2 YYEEEE. V lost 4 bases, J lost 3 bases, and 4 bases lay in between. The CDR3 loop reads CASSPDTGELFF. The CDR3 nucleotides read TGTGCCAGCAGCCCGGACACCGGGGAGCTGTTTTTT.

As regards this clone: A junction end diverges from the germline sequence, so it may reflect a read error. V usage is TRBV29-1 and J usage is TRBJ2-7, with 9 bases lining up with TRBD1. The CDR3 is made up of 16 amino acids. Germline values: CDR1 SQVTM, CDR2 ANQGSEA. The CDR3 reads CSVEATGTGTTYEQYF. Written as DNA, the CDR3 is TGCAGCGTCGAAGCCACCGGGACAGGGACCACCTACGAGCAGTACTTC.

This clone was recorded once. The chain recombines TRBV29-1 with TRBJ2-4; 10 nucleotides align to TRBD1. CDR3 length: 15 amino acids. CDR1 is SQVTM, CDR2 ANQGSEA, per germline. V was pared by 6 bases and J by 7 bases, with 12 bases of the junction left unmatched. CDR3 in DNA: TGCAGCGTGATGGGTGACAGGGGGCGACGGAACATTCAGTACTTC. Translating gives CSVMGDRGRRNIQYF.

The V and J genes are TRBV11-1 and TRBJ2-5; D ambiguous. Trimming cost V 1 base and J 4 bases, with 16 bases left between them. Germline values: CDR1 SGHAT, CDR2 FQDESV (reference sequence). CDR3 length: 16 amino acids. The CDR3 region is CASSLGQAKWGETQYF. DNA for the CDR3: TGTGCCAGCAGCTTAGGTCAAGCCAAATGGGGAGAGACCCAGTACTTC.

The chain employs TRBV6-6 and TRBJ2-3; 9 bases fit TRBD2. Germline CDR1 is MNHNY and CDR2 is SVGAGI (reference sequence). V gave up 6 bases and J gave up 2 bases; unmatched junction bases: 9. This CDR3 has 16 amino acids. The CDR3 loop is CASSDLVAGDTDTQYF. DNA for the CDR3: TGTGCCAGCAGCGACCTCGTAGCGGGAGACACAGATACGCAGTATTTT.

The J gene is TRBJ2-7, the V gene TRBV27, with 7 bases fitting TRBD2. This CDR3 has 16 amino acids. Germline V gives CDR1 MNHEY, CDR2 SMNVEV (reference sequence). J was trimmed by 3 bases and V by 4 bases; bases with no gene match: 12. The CDR3 region has the DNA TGTGCCAGCAGTTCCCCGGTGGGAGGGGTCGGCTACGAGCAGTACTTC. This sequence encodes CASSSPVGGVGYEQYF.

This clone was detected once. The rearrangement joins TRBV6-1 to TRBJ2-1; 8 nucleotides match TRBD2. Germline lookup yields CDR1 MNHNS and CDR2 SASEGT. The CDR3 has 17 residues. V shed 0 bases and J 0 bases; nucleotides not matched to a gene: 4. CDR3: CASSEAPTSASYNEQFF. In DNA, the CDR3 is TGTGCCAGCAGTGAAGCGCCGACTAGCGCCTCCTACAATGAGCAGTTCTTC.

Comment on this clone: Other DNA sequences within the sample encode an identical CDR3. The gene calls are TRBV27 and TRBJ2-7, with a possible D match to TRBD2 (5 bases). V was cut by 5 bases and J by 4 bases, with 6 bases left in between. This CDR3 spans 11 amino acids. Per the germline V gene, CDR1 is MNHEY and CDR2 is SMNVEV (reference sequence). The CDR3 DNA reads TGTGCCAGCAGTACGGGGTACGAGCAGTACTTC. Its protein is CASSTGYEQYF.

V and J are TRBV27 and TRBJ2-3; D call uncertain. V shed 4 bases and J shed 4 bases, with 9 bases lying between them. Germline V lookup: CDR1 MNHEY, CDR2 SMNVEV (reference sequence). The CDR3 has 13 residues. The CDR3 protein is CASSWLGSDTQYF. The CDR3 nucleotides are TGTGCCAGCAGTTGGCTAGGCTCAGATACGCAGTATTTT.

This chain uses TRBV5-1 with TRBJ1-1; D unresolved. The V end lost 3 bases, the J end lost 0 bases, and 6 bases lay between the germline ends. The CDR3 is 13 amino acids. Germline V lookup: CDR1 SGHRS, CDR2 YFSETQ. DNA of the CDR3: TGCGCCAGCAGCTCTGGGATGAACACTGAAGCTTTCTTT. Residues: CASSSGMNTEAFF.

The chain joins TRBV5-1 to TRBJ2-7; TRBD1 matches 10 bases. V shed 6 bases and J 2 bases; nucleotides not matched to a gene: 14. Germline CDR1 and CDR2: SGHRS and YFSETQ. The CDR3 extends over 17 amino acids. The CDR3 DNA reads as TGCGCCAGCACCAGTGAAACTTCCGGGACAGGGGCCTACGAGCAGTACTTC. Encoded protein: CASTSETSGTGAYEQYF.

J is TRBJ1-2 and V is TRBV27; TRBD1 matches at 10 bases. Trimming took 4 bases from V and 6 from J; bases not matched to a gene: 2. The CDR3 contains 13 residues. CDR1 and CDR2 from the germline V gene are MNHEY and SMNVEV (reference sequence). The CDR3 DNA follows: TGTGCCAGCAGTTGGGGGACAGGGGATGGCTACACCTTC. Translating gives CASSWGTGDGYTF.

The chain joins TRBV2 to TRBJ1-1; D is unclear. This CDR3 comprises 12 residues. Trimming cost V 6 bases and J 1 base, with 6 bases left between them. Germline V lookup: CDR1 SNHLY, CDR2 FYNNEI. The CDR3 DNA follows: TGTGCCAGCAGCGGTACGAACACTGAAGCTTTCTTT. Translating gives CASSGTNTEAFF.

The chain recombines TRBV18 with TRBJ2-1, with unresolved D. The CDR3 runs to 12 residues. Deletions cut 4 bases from V and 0 bases from J, with 1 base between. In germline, CDR1 is KGHSH, CDR2 LQKENI. CDR3 in DNA: TGTGCCAGCTCACTCTCCTACAATGAGCAGTTCTTC. Translated, it gives CASSLSYNEQFF.

This sequence joins TRBV27 and TRBJ2-7; either TRBD1 or TRBD2 may supply D (7 bases each). Germline V lookup: CDR1 MNHEY, CDR2 SMNVEV (reference sequence). CDR3 length: 16 amino acids. Trimming stripped 5 bases from V and 2 bases from J, with 19 bases between. The CDR3 DNA is TGTGCCAGCAGTGGGCTCCAGACAGGGAGGGCCTACGAGCAGTACTTC. Translated: CASSGLQTGRAYEQYF.

V and J are TRBV5-5 and TRBJ2-3; D is ambiguous. Germline CDR1 reads SGHKS; CDR2 reads YYEKEE (reference sequence). The germline V and J ends were trimmed by 2 bases and 0 bases, with 7 bases remaining between them. The CDR3 is 14 amino acids. This CDR3 reads CASSFAGSTDTQYF. The CDR3, as DNA: TGTGCCAGCAGCTTTGCAGGCAGCACAGATACGCAGTATTTT.

V and J are TRBV7-3 and TRBJ1-1, with unresolved D. Per the germline V gene, CDR1 is SGHTA and CDR2 is FQGTGA. Deletions cut 2 bases from V and 5 bases from J, with 15 bases between. This CDR3 is 15 amino acids long. The DNA of the CDR3 is TGTGCCAGCAGCTTATTTGGTACTCCCCAAACTGAAGCTTTCTTT. Its protein product is CASSLFGTPQTEAFF.